The rows below give T cell receptor beta chains drawn from one sample of a study of cytomegalovirus exposure and HLA in healthy donors. Profiling relied on immunoSEQ multiplex PCR, and the TCRdb table lists in-frame clones only, not all of them. Among approximately 120,000 clones listed, around 74% were seen once. The sequencing sample was made of PBMCs. These receptors all come from a woman aged 50 to 60 in good health and CMV-seropositive. The CDR3 runs from the conserved cysteine through the conserved F or W. A D gene is named only where the DNA matches it firmly. Some rows have no size entry. The others give once, few or many, or a class for an expanded clone.

CDR3: CASSQEGGGARETQYF; DNA: TGTGCCAGCAGCCAAGAGGGCGGGGGGGCCAGGGAGACCCAGTACTTC; D: TRBD2; V: TRBV4-2; J: TRBJ2-5; size: .
CDR3: CASSATGAGGIQYF; DNA: TGTGCCAGCAGTGCCACGGGGGCGGGGGGCATTCAGTACTTC; D: TRBD2; V: TRBV9; J: TRBJ2-4; size: .
CDR3: CASSRPTSGRAEQYF; DNA: TGTGCCAGCAGCCGACCGACTAGCGGGCGGGCGGAGCAGTACTTC; D: TRBD2; V: TRBV7-9; J: TRBJ2-7; size: .
CDR3: CASSRTSGDTQYF; DNA: TGTGCCAGCTCGAGGACTAGTGGGGATACGCAGTATTTT; D: TRBD2; V: TRBV18; J: TRBJ2-3; size: .
CDR3: CASSANPTGTATRNTEAFF; DNA: TGTGCCAGCAGCGCAAACCCCACCGGGACAGCAACAAGGAACACTGAAGCTTTCTTT; D: TRBD1; V: TRBV9; J: TRBJ1-1; size: few
CDR3: CASSLEAAPDTQYF; DNA: TGTGCCAGCAGCTTGGAGGCAGCGCCAGATACGCAGTATTTT; D: .; V: TRBV5-8; J: TRBJ2-3; size: .
CDR3: CASSAGNLDEQFF; DNA: TGTGCCAGCAGTGCAGGGAATTTGGATGAGCAGTTCTTC; D: .; V: TRBV6-5; J: TRBJ2-1; size: .
CDR3: CASSLVAGDGYEQYF; DNA: TGCGCCAGCAGCTTGGTGGCGGGGGATGGCTACGAGCAGTACTTC; D: TRBD2; V: TRBV5-1; J: TRBJ2-7; size: once
CDR3: CASSLQGPPGYEQYF; DNA: TGTGCCAGCAGTCTTCAGGGTCCTCCTGGGTACGAGCAGTACTTC; D: .; V: TRBV28; J: TRBJ2-7; size: .
CDR3: CASSSLDTPQETQYF; DNA: TGTGCCAGCAGCTCTCTGGACACTCCCCAAGAGACCCAGTACTTC; D: .; V: TRBV5-6; J: TRBJ2-5; size: .
CDR3: CASSQTKGGVETQYF; DNA: TGCGCCAGCAGCCAAACCAAGGGGGGGGTAGAGACCCAGTACTTC; D: .; V: TRBV5-1; J: TRBJ2-5; size: .
CDR3: CASRRTSSSYEQYF; DNA: TGTGCCAGCAGGAGGACATCAAGCTCCTACGAGCAGTACTTC; D: .; V: TRBV2; J: TRBJ2-7; size: few
CDR3: CASSPPVLYRYTDTQYF; DNA: TGTGCCAGCAGCCCCCCTGTGTTGTACAGGTACACAGATACGCAGTATTTT; D: .; V: TRBV27; J: TRBJ2-3; size: .
CDR3: CASSEWMGATNEKLFF; DNA: TGTGCCAGCAGTGAATGGATGGGAGCGACTAATGAAAAACTGTTTTTT; D: .; V: TRBV6-1; J: TRBJ1-4; size: .
CDR3: CSVGGRTVQETQYF; DNA: TGCAGCGTTGGGGGACGGACAGTTCAAGAGACCCAGTACTTC; D: .; V: TRBV29-1; J: TRBJ2-5; size: .
CDR3: CATSRVFLETQYF; DNA: TGTGCCACCAGCAGAGTATTTTTGGAGACCCAGTACTTC; D: .; V: TRBV15; J: TRBJ2-5; size: .
CDR3: CASSLTGLYYEQYF; DNA: TGCGCCAGCAGCTTGACAGGGTTGTACTACGAGCAGTACTTC; D: .; V: TRBV5-1; J: TRBJ2-7; size: .
CDR3: CASSSTGGRDTGELFF; DNA: TGTGCCAGCAGCTCTACGGGGGGGCGCGACACCGGGGAGCTGTTTTTT; D: TRBD2; V: TRBV9; J: TRBJ2-2; size: .
CDR3: CASGVRGGGADTQYF; DNA: TGTGCCAGCGGCGTGCGGGGGGGCGGGGCAGATACGCAGTATTTT; D: TRBD2; V: TRBV2; J: TRBJ2-3; size: once
CDR3: CASSIGGLGDTEAFF; DNA: TGTGCCAGTAGTATTGGCGGACTTGGGGACACTGAAGCTTTCTTT; D: .; V: TRBV19; J: TRBJ1-1; size: .
CDR3: CASSQLAGARTEAFF; DNA: TGTGCCAGCAGCCAATTGGCAGGGGCGAGGACTGAAGCTTTCTTT; D: .; V: TRBV16; J: TRBJ1-1; size: few
CDR3: CASGTSAVSEEQYF; DNA: TGTGCCAGCGGGACTAGCGCCGTATCGGAGGAGCAGTACTTC; D: TRBD2; V: TRBV27; J: TRBJ2-7; size: .
CDR3: CASRTGVFGNYGYTF; DNA: TGTGCCAGTAGGACAGGGGTCTTCGGTAACTATGGCTACACCTTC; D: TRBD1; V: TRBV19; J: TRBJ1-2; size: .
CDR3: CASTRTSGGAGYNEQFF; DNA: TGCGCCAGCACCCGGACTAGCGGGGGGGCCGGGTACAATGAGCAGTTCTTC; D: TRBD2; V: TRBV5-1; J: TRBJ2-1; size: .
CDR3: CASSRAGSGNTIYF; DNA: TGTGCCAGCAGCCGCGCGGGATCTGGAAACACCATATATTTT; D: .; V: TRBV5-5; J: TRBJ1-3; size: .
CDR3: CASRLSYEQYF; DNA: TGTGCCAGCAGACTATCCTACGAGCAGTACTTC; D: .; V: TRBV11-2; J: TRBJ2-7; size: .
CDR3: CASSLSGQTSYEQYF; DNA: TGTGCCAGCAGCTTATCGGGACAGACCTCCTACGAGCAGTACTTC; D: TRBD1; V: TRBV7-9; J: TRBJ2-7; size: .
CDR3: CASSLVRGNTGELFF; DNA: TGTGCCAGCAGCCTAGTACGGGGGAACACCGGGGAGCTGTTTTTT; D: .; V: TRBV9; J: TRBJ2-2; size: .
CDR3: CASSLDGGAKDTQYF; DNA: TGTGCCAGCAGCTTAGACGGGGGGGCCAAAGATACGCAGTATTTT; D: TRBD2; V: TRBV13; J: TRBJ2-3; size: few
CDR3: CASSSLAGGQDNEQFF; DNA: TGCGCCAGCTCCTCCCTAGCGGGGGGCCAGGACAATGAGCAGTTCTTC; D: TRBD2; V: TRBV5-1; J: TRBJ2-1; size: .
CDR3: CASSLGPTANTEAFF; DNA: TGTGCCAGCAGCTTGGGACCGACAGCGAACACTGAAGCTTTCTTT; D: .; V: TRBV5-6; J: TRBJ1-1; size: .
CDR3: CASSFSGGAETQYF; DNA: TGTGCCAGCTCGTTTAGCGGGGGGGCAGAGACCCAGTACTTC; D: TRBD2; V: TRBV5-4; J: TRBJ2-5; size: .
CDR3: CASGGQGFYNEQFF; DNA: TGCGCCAGCGGTGGACAGGGCTTTTACAATGAGCAGTTCTTC; D: TRBD1; V: TRBV4-1; J: TRBJ2-1; size: .
CDR3: CASSPRDRVEDNYGYTF; DNA: TGTGCCAGCAGCCCCCGGGACAGGGTTGAGGATAACTATGGCTACACCTTC; D: TRBD1; V: TRBV7-9; J: TRBJ1-2; size: .
CDR3: CASSLGISLASGGELQETQYF; DNA: TGTGCCAGCAGCTTAGGGATAAGTTTGGCTAGCGGGGGGGAACTCCAAGAGACCCAGTACTTC; D: TRBD2; V: TRBV13; J: TRBJ2-5; size: .
CDR3: CASSNSGQGFFGYTF; DNA: TGTGCCAGCAGTAACTCGGGACAGGGGTTTTTTGGCTACACCTTC; D: TRBD1; V: TRBV6-6; J: TRBJ1-2; size: .
CDR3: CASRGSWGGYTF; DNA: TGTGCCAGCAGGGGTTCCTGGGGCGGCTACACCTTC; D: .; V: TRBV5-6; J: TRBJ1-2; size: .
CDR3: CASSYSTQGGGYTF; DNA: TGTGCCAGCAGTTACAGTACCCAGGGGGGAGGCTACACCTTC; D: TRBD1; V: TRBV6-6; J: TRBJ1-2; size: .
CDR3: CASSDLREKLFF; DNA: TGTGCCAGCTCCGATTTGCGAGAAAAGCTGTTTTTT; D: .; V: TRBV6-4; J: TRBJ1-4; size: .
CDR3: CASSHTGQGSWQYF; DNA: TGCGCCAGCAGCCACACGGGACAGGGTAGTTGGCAGTACTTC; D: TRBD1; V: TRBV4-1; J: TRBJ2-7; size: .
CDR3: CASGFRGNYGYTF; DNA: TGTGCCAGCGGATTTAGGGGTAACTATGGCTACACCTTC; D: .; V: TRBV28; J: TRBJ1-2; size: .
CDR3: CASSFQGQGARSPLHF; DNA: TGTGCCAGCAGTTTTCAAGGGCAGGGGGCGCGCTCACCCCTCCACTTT; D: TRBD1; V: TRBV28; J: TRBJ1-6; size: .
CDR3: CASSDNYGYTF; DNA: TGTGCCAGCTCAGATAACTATGGCTACACCTTC; D: .; V: TRBV6-5; J: TRBJ1-2; size: .
CDR3: CSVGAGPSSDTQYF; DNA: TGCAGCGTTGGGGCAGGTCCCAGTTCGGATACGCAGTATTTT; D: .; V: TRBV29-1; J: TRBJ2-3; size: .
CDR3: CASSVGVGGLQETQYF; DNA: TGTGCCAGCAGCGTAGGGGTCGGGGGGCTCCAAGAGACCCAGTACTTC; D: .; V: TRBV9; J: TRBJ2-5; size: .
CDR3: CASSLTGRSDYGYTF; DNA: TGTGCCAGCAGCTTAACAGGGCGTTCGGACTATGGCTACACCTTC; D: .; V: TRBV5-6; J: TRBJ1-2; size: .
CDR3: CAFLPGTAFNEQFF; DNA: TGTGCCTTCCTTCCCGGGACAGCTTTCAATGAGCAGTTCTTC; D: TRBD1; V: TRBV30; J: TRBJ2-1; size: .
CDR3: CASSDPPGPWGNTIYF; DNA: TGTGCCAGCAGCGATCCCCCAGGGCCCTGGGGAAACACCATATATTTT; D: .; V: TRBV2; J: TRBJ1-3; size: .
CDR3: CASSLARGPQHF; DNA: TGTGCCAGCAGCTTAGCTAGGGGGCCCCAGCATTTT; D: .; V: TRBV7-9; J: TRBJ1-5; size: .
CDR3: CASSAGLAGHYEQYF; DNA: TGTGCCAGCAGCGCAGGACTAGCGGGGCACTACGAGCAGTACTTC; D: TRBD2; V: TRBV9; J: TRBJ2-7; size: few